This TCR beta chain was sequenced during a study of blood T cell repertoires in COVID-19. The repertoire was sequenced with immunoSEQ multiplex PCR; TCRdb's copy has only in-frame clones and lacks some. The sample lists 40,000 to 55,000 clones; approximately 82% were seen once. The V and J ends lost 1 base and 0 bases respectively, with 10 bases between them. CDR1 is LNHDA and CDR2 is SQIVND in the germline V gene (reference sequence). The CDR3 has 17 residues. This clone was observed a few times. The sequencing input was PBMCs or T cells enriched from blood (not recorded which). The chain combines TRBV19 with TRBJ1-6, with D tentatively TRBD1 (6 bases). This TCR came from a woman aged 50 to 60 with acute COVID-19. CDR3 bases: TGTGCCAGTAGTATAGCACAGGGAAGCTCCTATAATTCACCCCTCCACTTT. Translated: CASSIAQGSSYNSPLHF.